This T cell receptor (beta chain) was documented in a study of cytomegalovirus exposure and HLA in healthy donors. The table came from immunoSEQ multiplex PCR; TCRdb's copy has only in-frame clones and leaves some out. Among about 130,000 clones listed, nearly 90% were seen once. Trimming pared 4 bases from V and 2 bases from J, leaving 15 bases between. CDR1 and CDR2 (germline): SEHNR, FQNEAQ (reference sequence). The CDR3 loop spans 15 amino acids. The genes are TRBV7-9 and TRBJ2-7; tentatively, D is TRBD2 (7 bases). The receptor was derived from a woman under 30 in good health and CMV-seronegative. The sequencing input was PBMCs. The CDR3: CASSSSTGRAYEQYF. Written as DNA, the CDR3 is TGTGCCAGCAGCTCCTCAACAGGGAGGGCCTACGAGCAGTACTTC.